The 28 T cell receptor beta chains given below trace back to one sample, sequenced in a study of cytomegalovirus exposure and HLA in healthy donors. A multiplex PCR was run with 60 Vbeta primers and 13 Jbeta primers. The data were produced by immunoSEQ multiplex PCR, yet TCRdb's version contains in-frame clones alone and is incomplete. The table includes 95,000 to 110,000 clones, approximately 76% detected once. The sequenced sample was PBMCs. The source is a woman aged 18-29 years in good health and CMV-seropositive.

This clone was counted a single time. This chain connects TRBV6-5 to TRBJ2-7, with 8 bases fitting TRBD1. Germline-derived CDR1 and CDR2 are MNHEY and SVGAGI. Germline trimming cut 5 bases from V and 5 bases from J; bases unmatched to any gene: 5. The CDR3 sequence is 13 residues long. CDR3 in DNA: TGTGCCAGCAGTAAGGACAGGGTCAACGAGCAGTACTTC. Translating gives CASSKDRVNEQYF.

Worth noting for this clone: At one of its ends the junction is not consistent with the germline gene, which may arise from a read error. The V call is TRBV7-7, the J call TRBJ2-1, with a weak D call TRBD1 (5 bases). The CDR3 totals 16 residues. The germline V gene encodes CDR1 SSHAT and CDR2 FNYEAQ (reference sequence). CDR3 in amino acids: CASSPMAGSSYNEQFF. The DNA for the CDR3 is TGTGCTAGCAGCCCAATGGCAGGGTCCTCCTACAATGAGCAGTTCTTC.

J is TRBJ1-5 and V is TRBV6-1, with D possibly being TRBD1 (5 bases). This CDR3 has 15 residues. The ends were cut back, 3 bases at V and 0 bases at J, with 9 bases in the middle. In germline, CDR1 is MNHNS, CDR2 SASEGT. This chain's CDR3 is CASSDQGYSNQPQHF. CDR3 in DNA: TGTGCCAGCAGTGACCAGGGCTATAGCAATCAGCCCCAGCATTTT.

In this sample, this clone turned up once. V and J are TRBV5-1 and TRBJ2-3, with 10 nucleotides matching TRBD2. Germline lookup yields CDR1 SGHRS and CDR2 YFSETQ. The CDR3 length is 16 residues. After removal of 1 base from V and 2 bases from J, the junction contained 4 bases not matched to a gene. The chain's CDR3 is CASSLPSGSNTDTQYF. The CDR3 coding sequence is TGCGCCAGCAGCTTGCCTAGCGGGAGCAACACAGATACGCAGTATTTT.

V gene TRBV11-2 combines with J gene TRBJ2-3; 10 bases map to TRBD2. CDR3 length: 18 amino acids. Looked up from germline, CDR1 is SGHAT and CDR2 is FQNNGV. With V trimmed by 5 bases and J by 3 bases, 14 bases remained unmatched. The CDR3 is CASSPLRGIAGGTDTQYF. The CDR3 DNA follows: TGTGCCAGCAGCCCGCTTCGGGGGATAGCGGGGGGTACAGATACGCAGTATTTT.

The J gene is TRBJ2-3, the V gene TRBV5-6; TRBD1 matches 8 bases. Losses at the gene ends were 2 bases for V and 0 bases for J; bases not matched to a gene: 2. The CDR3 length is 15 residues. CDR1 and CDR2 from the germline V gene are SGHDT and YYEEEE. CDR3 bases: TGTGCCAGCAGCTTAAGACAGGGGAGCACAGATACGCAGTATTTT. It is translated as CASSLRQGSTDTQYF.

This chain connects TRBV28 to TRBJ2-5; no firm D call. Germline loops: CDR1 MDHEN, CDR2 SYDVKM. The CDR3 contains 12 residues. Trimming stripped 3 bases from V and 6 bases from J, with 8 bases between. The CDR3 DNA reads as TGTGCCAGCAGTTTGGGCTCGAAGACCCAGTACTTC. Translating it yields CASSLGSKTQYF.

The genes are TRBV5-4 and TRBJ2-7; TRBD2 agrees at 7 bases. J was trimmed by 7 bases and V by 2 bases; bases with no gene match: 9. CDR1 and CDR2 from the germline V gene are SGHNT and YYREEE (reference sequence). CDR3 size: 14 residues. Here the CDR3 DNA reads TGTGCCAGCAGCTTTGCGGGAGCCGGGGGGGAGCAGTACTTC. Translation gives CASSFAGAGGEQYF.

About this clone: One end of the junction is discordant with germline, which a read error may explain. The chain uses TRBV15 and TRBJ2-1, with 9 nucleotides matching TRBD2. Germline CDR1 and CDR2: LNHNV and YYDKDF (reference sequence). The CDR3 is 14 residues long. The CDR3 is CATTPGPSGTVEIF. CDR3 DNA sequence: TGTGCCACCACCCCGGGGCCTAGCGGGACGGTCGAGATCTTC.

This clone was observed a few times. The CDR3 DNA reads TGTGCCAGCAGCTTGTTTACGGGAGTTAACACCGGGGAGCTGTTTTTT. This encodes CASSLFTGVNTGELFF. The chain carries TRBV11-2 and TRBJ2-2, with D perhaps TRBD2 (6 bases). Germline values: CDR1 SGHAT, CDR2 FQNNGV. The CDR3 runs to 16 residues. V lost 3 bases and J lost 2, with 13 bases in between.

The chain couples TRBV19 to TRBJ1-2; 7 bases align to TRBD1. The CDR3 runs 13 residues. Trimming at V came to 4 bases and at J to 5 bases, leaving 4 bases not matched to a gene. The germline gives CDR1 LNHDA, CDR2 SQIVND (reference sequence). CDR3 DNA: TGTGCCAGTAGTAGCCAGGGGGTGTATGGCTACACCTTC. This gives the protein CASSSQGVYGYTF.

The chain uses TRBV6-6 and TRBJ2-3; D remains ambiguous. Trimming removed 2 bases from V and 1 base from J, with 10 bases in between. The CDR3 runs 15 residues. Per the germline V gene, CDR1 is MNHNY and CDR2 is SVGAGI (reference sequence). The CDR3 protein is CASSYPTAGTDTQYF. The CDR3 bases are TGTGCCAGCAGTTACCCTACTGCCGGCACAGATACGCAGTATTTT.

This clone was detected only a few times. The V gene is TRBV21-1, the J gene TRBJ2-5; the D segment call TRBD1 is taken from the table without a DNA check. TRBV21-1 counts as a pseudogene. The CDR3 runs 15 residues. The CDR3 protein is CAIPATGGAKETQYF. The CDR3 DNA follows: TGTGCCATCCCGGCCACAGGGGGCGCGAAGGAGACCCAGTACTTC.

This clone has more than one count but fewer than ten. This chain links TRBV4-1 with TRBJ2-1; TRBD2 matches at 7 bases. After removal of 2 bases from V and 0 bases from J, the junction contained 10 bases not matched to a gene. Germline V lookup: CDR1 MGHRA, CDR2 YSYEKL. CDR3 length: 18 residues. CDR3 residues: CASSQRAGNSNSYNEQFF. CDR3 DNA sequence: TGCGCCAGCAGCCAACGAGCGGGGAACTCCAACTCCTACAATGAGCAGTTCTTC.

This chain joins TRBV27 and TRBJ1-1; perhaps TRBD1 as D (6 bases). The CDR3 covers 15 residues. Germline-derived CDR1 and CDR2 are MNHEY and SMNVEV (reference sequence). Trimming stripped 4 bases from V and 3 bases from J, with 15 bases between. For the CDR3, the DNA is TGTGCCAGCAGTTGGGCCGGCGGGGGGCACACTGAAGCTTTCTTT. Its protein is CASSWAGGGHTEAFF.

This chain connects TRBV6-5 to TRBJ2-7, with 8 bases identical to TRBD1. Trimming removed 5 bases from V and 3 bases from J; junction bases left unmatched: 6. CDR3 size: 14 residues. Germline V gene sequence: CDR1 MNHEY, CDR2 SVGAGI. The CDR3, as DNA: TGTGCCAGCAGTCGCTCCGGGACAGGCTACGAGCAGTACTTC. This translates into CASSRSGTGYEQYF.

The chain couples TRBV28 to TRBJ1-1; D is unresolved. CDR3 length: 13 residues. CDR1 MDHEN and CDR2 SYDVKM come from the germline V gene. V lost 6 bases, J lost 0 bases, and 8 bases lay in between. This chain's CDR3 is CASSPPVNTEAFF. The DNA of the CDR3 is TGTGCCAGCAGCCCACCAGTGAACACTGAAGCTTTCTTT.

The chain carries TRBV6-5 and TRBJ2-1, with 8 bases matching TRBD2. V shed 7 bases, J shed 5 bases, and the junction held 7 bases outside the gene matches. Germline CDR1 and CDR2: MNHEY and SVGAGI. The CDR3 has 14 residues. CDR3 in DNA: TGTGCCAGCAATAAAGCGGGAGTCGACAATGAGCAGTTCTTC. Amino acid sequence: CASNKAGVDNEQFF.

The rearrangement links TRBV19 to TRBJ1-1, with 8 bases identical to TRBD1. The V segment lost 5 bases and the J segment 3 bases; nucleotides outside the gene matches: 11. In germline, CDR1 is LNHDA, CDR2 SQIVND (reference sequence). The CDR3 is 16 amino acids. Written as DNA, the CDR3 is TGTGCCAGTAGTTACGGACAGGGATATATCCACACTGAAGCTTTCTTT. It is translated as CASSYGQGYIHTEAFF. The variable domain in full, completed from reference TRBV19 and TRBJ1-1, reads DGGITQSPKYLFRKEGQNVTLSCEQNLNHDAMYWYRQDPGQGLRLIYYSQIVNDFQKGDIAEGYSVSREKKESFPLTVTSAQKNPTAFYLCASSYGQGYIHTEAFFGQGTRLTVV.

This rearrangement joins TRBV5-4 to TRBJ1-2; D remains ambiguous. Trimming took 1 base from V and 0 from J, leaving 10 bases between them. Germline V gives CDR1 SGHNT, CDR2 YYREEE (reference sequence). This CDR3 is 15 amino acids long. The CDR3, as DNA: TGTGCCAGCAGCTTGAGAGGAGAAACTAACTATGGCTACACCTTC. The encoded protein is CASSLRGETNYGYTF.

With regard to this clone: One junction end does not reproduce the germline sequence, and a read error may be involved. The chain couples TRBV25-1 to TRBJ2-2; 12 bases align to TRBD2. This CDR3 is 17 amino acids long. CDR1 and CDR2 (germline): MGHDK, SYGVNS. CDR3 residues: CASTERLAGASTGELFF. The CDR3 nucleotides read TGTGCCAGCACTGAACGACTAGCGGGAGCCTCAACCGGGGAGCTGTTTTTT.

The chain recombines TRBV6-6 with TRBJ2-1; 11 positions match TRBD2. Germline loops: CDR1 MNHNY, CDR2 SVGAGI (reference sequence). V shed 7 bases and J 3 bases; nucleotides not matched to a gene: 8. CDR3 size: 16 residues. Here the CDR3 DNA reads TGTGCCAGCAAGACCAACGGGACTAGCGGCTACAATGAGCAGTTCTTC. It specifies CASKTNGTSGYNEQFF.

The chain links TRBV6-1 to TRBJ2-2; 10 nucleotides align to TRBD2. The CDR3 covers 18 residues. Germline V gene lookup returns CDR1 MNHNS and CDR2 SASEGT. V was clipped by 4 bases and J by 5 bases; unmatched bases: 13. In DNA, the CDR3 is TGTGCCAGCAGTGGCAAGGAGACTAGCGGGTATGAGACCGGGGAGCTGTTTTTT. It translates to CASSGKETSGYETGELFF.

The rearrangement joins TRBV10-3 to TRBJ2-7; D not certain. V lost 2 bases and J 4 bases, leaving 9 bases between the germline ends. The CDR3 has 13 amino acids. Germline V gene data show CDR1 as ENHRY and CDR2 as SYGVKD. CDR3 amino acids: CAISEGLAYEQYF. The DNA for the CDR3 is TGTGCCATCAGTGAGGGATTAGCTTACGAGCAGTACTTC.

J is TRBJ1-2 and V is TRBV5-4, with 9 bases aligning to TRBD1. Germline assignment: CDR1 SGHNT and CDR2 YYREEE (reference sequence). There are 15 residues in the CDR3. V lost 4 bases, J lost 4 bases, and 8 bases stayed unmatched. CDR3 nucleotide sequence: TGTGCCAGCAGCGGACCGGGACAGGGCGTCTATGGCTACACCTTC. Its translation: CASSGPGQGVYGYTF.

The chain links TRBV9 to TRBJ1-6; 7 bases align to TRBD1. Trimming removed 3 bases from V and 10 bases from J; junction bases left unmatched: 10. CDR1 SGDLS and CDR2 YYNGEE come from the germline V gene. The CDR3 sequence is 15 residues long. CDR3 region: CASSAQGTVRSPLHF. CDR3 coding DNA: TGTGCCAGCAGCGCCCAAGGGACAGTGAGATCACCCCTCCACTTT.

V gene TRBV5-8 combines with J gene TRBJ1-2; 7 bases map to TRBD1. Germline V gives CDR1 SGHTS, CDR2 YDEGEE. CDR3 length: 14 residues. V was clipped by 0 bases and J by 4 bases; unmatched bases: 3. The CDR3 nucleotides are TGTGCCAGCAGCTTGGGACAGGGAAGCTATGGCTACACCTTC. It specifies CASSLGQGSYGYTF.

CDR3 residues: CATSPGGASGRGTQYF. CDR3 nucleotides: TGTGCCACCAGCCCTGGGGGGGCTAGCGGGAGGGGGACGCAGTATTTT. The chain joins TRBV15 to TRBJ2-3, with TRBD2 matching 12 bases. The length of the CDR3 is 16 residues. J was trimmed by 9 bases and V by 5 bases; bases with no gene match: 12. Germline CDR1 and CDR2: LNHNV and YYDKDF (reference sequence).